The next 29 T cell receptor beta chains were all read from a single sample in a study of CD4 T cells in relation to SARS-CoV-2 and coronaviruses. The unexposed donors gave CD4+ T cells in about 2010-2019, prior to COVID-19. The cells were cultured for approximately 10 days before CD4+ T cells were isolated. Their specific antigens are unknown. Some clones are missing from TCRdb's copy, which holds only in-frame ones; the method was immunoSEQ multiplex PCR. This sample has approximately 12,000 clones, with roughly 80% found just once. Sequencing was done on a sample of CD4+ T cells from PBMCs, cultured in vitro. The receptors come from a human donor in good health.

The chain recombines TRBV7-9 with TRBJ2-7, with D possibly TRBD2 on 6 matching bases. Per germline, CDR1 SEHNR and CDR2 FQNEAQ (reference sequence). Trimming left V 0 bases short and J 3 bases short, with 6 bases between. The CDR3 is 13 amino acids. The DNA for the CDR3 is TGTGCCAGCAGCTTAGCGGGACTCTACGAGCAGTACTTC. Translating gives CASSLAGLYEQYF.

The CDR3 reads CASSERGDGNTIYF. DNA for the CDR3: TGTGCCAGCAGTGAGAGGGGAGACGGAAACACCATATATTTT. The chain recombines TRBV2 with TRBJ1-3; tentative D call: TRBD1 (5 bases). CDR1 SNHLY and CDR2 FYNNEI come from the germline V gene. The ends were cut back, 3 bases at V and 4 bases at J, with 10 bases in the middle. The CDR3 is made up of 14 amino acids.

This rearrangement joins TRBV7-9 to TRBJ1-1; possibly TRBD1 for D (5 bases). V was cut by 1 base and J by 4 bases, with 16 bases left in between. From germline, CDR1 is SEHNR and CDR2 FQNEAQ (reference sequence). CDR3 length equals 16 residues. The CDR3 loop reads CASSLGPTGRVTEAFF. The CDR3 DNA follows: TGTGCCAGCAGCTTAGGTCCCACAGGTAGGGTCACTGAAGCTTTCTTT.

V is TRBV5-6 and J is TRBJ2-5, with 8 bases identical to TRBD1. This CDR3 spans 15 amino acids. Germline V gene sequence: CDR1 SGHDT, CDR2 YYEEEE. Trimming removed 3 bases from V and 1 base from J; junction bases left unmatched: 5. The CDR3 loop reads CASSWGTGSQETQYF. For the CDR3, the DNA is TGTGCCAGCAGCTGGGGGACAGGATCCCAAGAGACCCAGTACTTC.

The chain recombines TRBV11-2 with TRBJ1-6; D uncertain. CDR1 SGHAT and CDR2 FQNNGV come from the germline V gene. This CDR3 has 12 amino acids. Trimming shortened V by 2 bases and J by 7 bases, and 3 bases separated the two germline ends. CDR3: CASSLYNSPLHF. Written as DNA, the CDR3 is TGTGCCAGCAGCTTATACAATTCACCCCTCCACTTT.

This clone was seen once. This rearrangement joins TRBV12-2 to TRBJ2-3; the table's TRBD2 call for D was not verified on the DNA. TRBV12-2 corresponds to a pseudogene. The CDR3 is 17 residues long. CDR3 nucleotide sequence: TGTGCAAGTCGCCCCTCAGCGAGGACTAGGAGGACAGATACGCAGTATTTT. Its translation is CASRPSARTRRTDTQYF.

This clone turned up a few times. V is TRBV4-1 and J is TRBJ2-5, with D possibly matching TRBD2 (6 bases). The CDR3 is made up of 13 amino acids. Trimming shortened V by 4 bases and J by 5 bases, and 11 bases separated the two germline ends. Germline CDR1 reads MGHRA; CDR2 reads YSYEKL. As DNA, the CDR3 is TGCGCCAGCAGCCCCCCGGGAGCCGAGACCCAGTACTTC. Protein sequence: CASSPPGAETQYF.

This chain links TRBV7-8 with TRBJ2-3; TRBD1 might be the D (5 bases). Germline V gene lookup returns CDR1 SGHVS and CDR2 FQNEAQ. This CDR3 has 14 amino acids. V gave up 3 bases and J gave up 2 bases, with 9 bases separating them. CDR3: CASSFDRYTDTQYF. The CDR3 DNA is TGTGCCAGCAGCTTCGACAGATACACAGATACGCAGTATTTT.

The chain links TRBV12-5 to TRBJ1-5; D unresolved. Trimming cost V 0 bases and J 0 bases, with 9 bases left between them. The CDR3 totals 16 residues. Germline assignment: CDR1 LGHNT and CDR2 FRNRAP. CDR3 in DNA: TGTGCTAGTGGTTTGGTAGTCGGGTATAGCAATCAGCCCCAGCATTTT. It is translated as CASGLVVGYSNQPQHF.

This clone was observed once. The V and J genes are TRBV7-2 and TRBJ2-1; 8 positions match TRBD1. The CDR3 is 14 amino acids. Unmatched junction bases numbered 9, after V lost 5 bases and J lost 9 bases. Germline CDR1 SGHTA, CDR2 FQGNSA. In DNA, the CDR3 is TGTGCCAGCAGCACAAACGGACAGGGTAGTGAGCAGTTCTTC. Its translation: CASSTNGQGSEQFF. The whole variable domain, filled in from reference TRBV7-2 and TRBJ2-1, reads GAGVSQSPSNKVTEKGKDVELRCDPISGHTALYWYRQSLGQGLEFLIYFQGNSAPDKSGLPSDRFSAERTGGSVSTLTIQRTQQEDSAVYLCASSTNGQGSEQFFGPGTRLTVL.

The CDR3 reads CASSQGASGIYEQYF. The CDR3 DNA sequence: TGTGCCAGCAGCCAAGGTGCTAGCGGGATTTACGAGCAGTACTTC. The rearrangement joins TRBV3-1 (or the pseudogene TRBV3-2) to TRBJ2-7, with 9 nucleotides matching TRBD2. The CDR3 consists of 15 residues. CDR1 and CDR2 (germline): LGHDT, YNNKEL (reference sequence). Trimming took 1 base from V and 4 from J; bases not matched to a gene: 5.

This rearrangement joins TRBV27 to TRBJ2-3; 9 bases are shared with TRBD2. The V gene end was trimmed by 3 bases and the J gene end by 3 bases; junction bases not matched to a gene: 10. CDR1 and CDR2 from the germline V gene are MNHEY and SMNVEV (reference sequence). The CDR3 runs 17 residues. CDR3 sequence (DNA): TGTGCCAGCAGTTTGGGGGGGGGTAGCGGGAGTACAGATACGCAGTATTTT. It specifies CASSLGGGSGSTDTQYF.

The V and J genes are TRBV30 and TRBJ2-7, with D perhaps TRBD1 (6 bases). The CDR3 length is 12 residues. Germline loops: CDR1 GTSNPN, CDR2 SVGIG (reference sequence). V shed 6 bases and J shed 1 base, with 10 bases lying between them. The CDR3 region is CACWDTSYEQYF. Written as DNA, the CDR3 is TGTGCCTGCTGGGACACATCCTACGAGCAGTACTTC. The whole variable domain, filled in from reference TRBV30 and TRBJ2-7, reads SQTIHQWPATLVQPVGSPLSLECTVEGTSNPNLYWYRQAAGRGLQLLFYSVGIGQISSEVPQNLSASRPQDRQFILSSKKLLLSDSGFYLCACWDTSYEQYFGPGTRLTVT.

The chain links TRBV5-4 to TRBJ2-1; 12 bases align to TRBD2. In germline, CDR1 is SGHNT, CDR2 YYREEE (reference sequence). The trim removed 4 bases at V and 12 bases at J, leaving 5 bases unmatched. This CDR3 has 13 residues. The CDR3 DNA reads TGTGCCAGCAGCCCAGGACTAGCGGGATTGCAGTTCTTC. The encoded protein is CASSPGLAGLQFF. The complete variable domain, with remaining parts taken from reference TRBV5-4 and TRBJ2-1, reads ETGVTQSPTHLIKTRGQQVTLRCSSQSGHNTVSWYQQALGQGPQFIFQYYREEENGRGNFPPRFSGLQFPNYSSELNVNALELDDSALYLCASSPGLAGLQFFGPGTRLTVL.

The J gene is TRBJ1-2, the V gene TRBV9, with D possibly matching TRBD1 (6 bases). With 0 bases removed from V and 2 bases from J, the gap between germline ends came to 8 bases. The CDR3 covers 14 residues. Germline CDR1 SGDLS, CDR2 YYNGEE. The chain's CDR3 is CASSVAGQNYGYTF. CDR3 coding DNA: TGTGCCAGCAGCGTAGCGGGACAAAACTATGGCTACACCTTC. Full variable domain (outside the CDR3, taken from reference TRBV9 and TRBJ1-2): DSGVTQTPKHLITATGQRVTLRCSPRSGDLSVYWYQQSLDQGLQFLIQYYNGEERAKGNILERFSAQQFPDLHSELNLSSLELGDSALYFCASSVAGQNYGYTFGSGTRLTVV.

The chain has TRBV2 and TRBJ1-1; D not certain. Trimming removed 4 bases from V and 4 bases from J, with 10 bases in between. CDR3 length: 13 residues. Germline assignment: CDR1 SNHLY and CDR2 FYNNEI. The CDR3, as DNA: TGTGCCAGCAGTGCTAGTGTTGTCACTGAAGCTTTCTTT. Encoded protein: CASSASVVTEAFF.

This clone occurred a few times. The genes are TRBV7-8 and TRBJ2-1; D is uncertain. This CDR3 is 13 amino acids long. With 1 base removed from V and 3 bases from J, the gap between germline ends came to 4 bases. The germline V gene has CDR1 SGHVS and CDR2 FQNEAQ. The CDR3 nucleotides read TGTGCCAGCAGCTTAGGGATCTACAATGAGCAGTTCTTC. Translating it yields CASSLGIYNEQFF.

This clone was detected a few times. The gene calls are TRBV5-4 and TRBJ2-7, with D maybe TRBD2 (5 bases). Trimming cost V 2 bases and J 3 bases, with 18 bases left between them. The CDR3 loop spans 16 amino acids. Germline CDR1 and CDR2: SGHNT and YYREEE (reference sequence). The DNA of the CDR3 is TGTGCCAGCAGCTTTCCTAGAATGGGAGCAGTCTACGAGCAGTACTTC. This translates into CASSFPRMGAVYEQYF.

This clone was observed a few times. The chain carries TRBV4-2 and TRBJ1-2; TRBD1 is a possible D gene (6 bases). This CDR3 has 13 residues. CDR1 is LGHNA and CDR2 is YNFKEQ in the germline V gene. Trimming took off 0 bases at V and 10 bases at J, with 12 bases between the two ends. CDR3 in DNA: TGTGCCAGCAGCCAAGAGGGGGGCGGGGACTACACCTTC. The encoded protein is CASSQEGGGDYTF.

This clone was observed a few times. V and J are TRBV14 and TRBJ1-6; D remains unclear. The germline gives CDR1 SGHDN, CDR2 FVKESK. V lost 3 bases and J lost 4, with 7 bases in between. CDR3 length: 14 residues. This CDR3 reads CASSQDLYNSPLHF. The CDR3 nucleotides are TGTGCCAGCAGCCAGGACCTTTATAATTCACCCCTCCACTTT.

The chain employs TRBV12-5 and TRBJ2-2; 9 nucleotides line up with TRBD2. CDR1 and CDR2 from the germline V gene are LGHNT and FRNRAP. With 5 bases clipped from V and 8 bases from J, the junction kept 21 bases outside the gene matches. This CDR3 comprises 19 residues. The chain's CDR3 is CASGPRVGGLAQRGGELFF. DNA of the CDR3: TGTGCTAGTGGTCCCCGGGTAGGGGGACTAGCCCAGCGGGGTGGGGAGCTGTTTTTT.

The V call is TRBV3-1 (or the pseudogene TRBV3-2), the J call TRBJ2-1, with 11 nucleotides matching TRBD2. In germline, CDR1 is LGHDT, CDR2 YNNKEL (reference sequence). This CDR3 region has 16 residues. The junction had 7 bases not matched to a gene; V was cut back by 0 bases and J by 9 bases. The CDR3 spells CASSQDLGLAGGEQFF. The CDR3 DNA is TGTGCCAGCAGCCAAGATCTCGGACTAGCGGGTGGTGAGCAGTTCTTC.

The genes are TRBV19 and TRBJ2-1; tentatively, D is TRBD2 (7 bases). In germline, CDR1 is LNHDA, CDR2 SQIVND (reference sequence). V lost 3 bases and J lost 0, with 15 bases in between. The CDR3 totals 17 residues. The CDR3 spells CASSIAGARSSYNEQFF. CDR3 coding DNA: TGTGCCAGTAGTATCGCGGGGGCTCGAAGCTCCTACAATGAGCAGTTCTTC.

The chain uses TRBV29-1 and TRBJ2-5; TRBD1 aligns across 7 bases. This CDR3 is 11 amino acids long. Germline V gene lookup returns CDR1 SQVTM and CDR2 ANQGSEA. Unmatched junction bases numbered 9, after V lost 4 bases and J lost 13 bases. CDR3 loop: CSVVGDRALYF. The CDR3 DNA reads as TGCAGCGTTGTTGGGGACAGAGCACTGTACTTC.

The V and J genes are TRBV5-1 and TRBJ2-3; no reliable D call. Germline CDR1 is SGHRS and CDR2 is YFSETQ. The V and J ends lost 0 bases and 6 bases respectively, with 5 bases between them. The CDR3 runs 12 residues. The CDR3 loop is CASSLAVDTQYF. CDR3 nucleotide sequence: TGCGCCAGCAGCTTGGCCGTGGATACGCAGTATTTT.

This chain links TRBV4-1 with TRBJ1-2; tentatively, D is TRBD1 (5 bases). Germline CDR1 is MGHRA and CDR2 is YSYEKL. V was trimmed by 4 bases and J by 5 bases, leaving 17 bases between them. The CDR3 is 15 residues long. The CDR3 protein is CASSLSSGPGYGYTF. Here the CDR3 DNA reads TGCGCCAGCAGCCTGTCGTCCGGCCCAGGGTATGGCTACACCTTC.

V and J are TRBV7-2 and TRBJ2-7, with no clear D. The CDR3 covers 12 residues. Trimming shortened V by 5 bases and J by 7 bases, and 12 bases separated the two germline ends. From germline, CDR1 is SGHTA and CDR2 FQGNSA. The CDR3, as DNA: TGTGCCAGCAGCGTTAGGACCGGTGAGCAGTACTTC. As protein: CASSVRTGEQYF.

The CDR3 DNA is TGTGCCAGCAGTGACAAGAGTTTCTCTGGGGCCAACGTCCTGACTTTC. This sequence encodes CASSDKSFSGANVLTF. The J gene is TRBJ2-6, the V gene TRBV2; no definite D call. CDR1 SNHLY and CDR2 FYNNEI come from the germline V gene. The CDR3 has 16 residues. The V end lost 3 bases, the J end lost 0 bases, and 9 bases lay between the germline ends.

The rearrangement links TRBV7-9 to TRBJ2-2; 10 nucleotides line up with TRBD1. Unmatched junction bases numbered 9, after V lost 6 bases and J lost 8 bases. In germline, CDR1 is SEHNR, CDR2 FQNEAQ (reference sequence). The CDR3 runs 15 residues. CDR3 sequence (DNA): TGTGCCAGCAGAACCGGGACAGGGGTCTGGGGGGAGCTGTTTTTT. The encoded protein is CASRTGTGVWGELFF.